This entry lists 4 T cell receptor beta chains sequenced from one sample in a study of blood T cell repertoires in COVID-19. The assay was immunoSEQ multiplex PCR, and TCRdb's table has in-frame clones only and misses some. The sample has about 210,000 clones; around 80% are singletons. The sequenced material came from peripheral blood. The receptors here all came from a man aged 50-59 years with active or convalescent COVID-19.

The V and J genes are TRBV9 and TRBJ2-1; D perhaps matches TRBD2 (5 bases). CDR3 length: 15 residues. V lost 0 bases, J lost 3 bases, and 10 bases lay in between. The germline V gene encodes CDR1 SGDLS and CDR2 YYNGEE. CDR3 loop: CASSVAKGVYNEQFF. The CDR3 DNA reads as TGTGCCAGCAGCGTAGCTAAGGGAGTCTACAATGAGCAGTTCTTC.

The CDR3 protein is CASSLGRGLASTGANVLTF. The CDR3 coding sequence is TGTGCCAGCAGCTTAGGGCGAGGACTAGCTTCGACAGGGGCCAACGTCCTGACTTTC. V is TRBV7-2 and J is TRBJ2-6; 8 positions agree with TRBD2. The CDR3 is made up of 19 amino acids. From germline, CDR1 is SGHTA and CDR2 FQGNSA. V lost 1 base and J lost 4; bases outside the gene matches: 12.

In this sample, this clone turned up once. The CDR3 DNA follows: TGTGCCAGCTCACCACCGGACAGCGTTAGCACAGATACGCAGTATTTT. Protein product: CASSPPDSVSTDTQYF. This rearrangement joins TRBV18 to TRBJ2-3; D may be TRBD1 (6 bases). The germline gives CDR1 KGHSH, CDR2 LQKENI. V gave up 0 bases and J gave up 0 bases, with 10 bases separating them. The length of the CDR3 is 16 residues.

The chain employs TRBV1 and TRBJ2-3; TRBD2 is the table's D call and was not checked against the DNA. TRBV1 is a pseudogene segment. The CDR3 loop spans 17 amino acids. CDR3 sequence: CTSSQVPRGPGGDTQYF. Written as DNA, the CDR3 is TGCACCAGCAGCCAGGTCCCTCGGGGGCCGGGGGGAGATACGCAGTATTTT.